Each of the 7 T cell receptor beta chains below was sequenced from the same sample in a study of shared clonotypes between healthy human individuals. Using immunoSEQ multiplex PCR, the repertoire was profiled, and TCRdb retains in-frame clones only, with some absent. The table records roughly 2,000,000 clones, 93% of them present only once. The naive CD8 population came from CD45RO-negative cells selected for CCR7, without terminally differentiated effector memory CD45RA+ cells. The source material was naive CD8+ T cells from PBMCs. All receptors come from a man aged 18 to 29 in good health. Some clones in this sample may be carry-over from other donors' samples.

The V call is TRBV28, the J call TRBJ1-2, with TRBD1 identical over 8 bases. The CDR3 is made up of 14 amino acids. Germline lookup yields CDR1 MDHEN and CDR2 SYDVKM. J was trimmed by 5 bases and V by 4 bases; bases with no gene match: 6. The CDR3 sequence is CASSSRTGRYGYTF. Written as DNA, the CDR3 is TGTGCCAGCAGTTCCCGGACAGGGCGGTATGGCTACACCTTC.

The chain couples TRBV5-8 to TRBJ2-1; 8 bases map to TRBD1. The CDR3 runs to 17 residues. Germline loops: CDR1 SGHTS, CDR2 YDEGEE. V dropped 4 bases and J dropped 8; count of bases not matched to a gene: 17. The CDR3 protein is CASSLRTGKGLFDEQFF. CDR3 nucleotide sequence: TGTGCCAGCAGCCTCAGGACAGGGAAAGGGCTATTCGATGAGCAGTTCTTC.

V and J are TRBV27 and TRBJ2-3; 10 positions match TRBD2. Per germline, CDR1 MNHEY and CDR2 SMNVEV (reference sequence). The length of the CDR3 is 16 residues. The trim removed 2 bases at V and 2 bases at J, leaving 4 bases unmatched. The CDR3 region has the DNA TGTGCCAGCAGTTTAGCGCTAGCGGGAGTCACAGATACGCAGTATTTT. Protein sequence: CASSLALAGVTDTQYF.

This chain connects TRBV5-1 to TRBJ1-2; no firm D call. The CDR3 consists of 17 residues. The germline gives CDR1 SGHRS, CDR2 YFSETQ. Trimming removed 4 bases at V and 3 bases at J, with 22 bases between. This CDR3 is CASSSIYTATAHYGYTF. CDR3 nucleotide sequence: TGCGCCAGCAGCAGTATATACACAGCAACAGCCCACTATGGCTACACCTTC.

This clone was seen once. The V gene is TRBV5-1, the J gene TRBJ2-1; TRBD1 is a possible D gene (5 bases). V lost 5 bases, J lost 0 bases, and 15 bases lay in between. The germline CDR1 and CDR2 sequences are SGHRS and YFSETQ. The CDR3 is 16 amino acids. The CDR3 here is CASSVDQGFSYNEQFF. The CDR3 region has the DNA TGCGCCAGCAGTGTAGATCAGGGATTCTCCTACAATGAGCAGTTCTTC.

As concerns this clone: Additional DNA sequences in this sample encode the identical CDR3. The gene calls are TRBV9 and TRBJ2-7, with D possibly being TRBD2 (6 bases). The CDR3 runs to 13 residues. The V end lost 0 bases, the J end lost 4 bases, and 8 bases lay between the germline ends. Germline CDR1 reads SGDLS; CDR2 reads YYNGEE. CDR3 loop: CASSVVGGYEQYF. CDR3 in DNA: TGTGCCAGCAGCGTAGTCGGGGGTTACGAGCAGTACTTC. Full variable domain (rest looked up from reference TRBV9 and TRBJ2-7): DSGVTQTPKHLITATGQRVTLRCSPRSGDLSVYWYQQSLDQGLQFLIQYYNGEERAKGNILERFSAQQFPDLHSELNLSSLELGDSALYFCASSVVGGYEQYFGPGTRLTVT.

V usage is TRBV27 and J usage is TRBJ2-1; 11 bases agree with TRBD2. V shed 7 bases and J 6 bases; nucleotides not matched to a gene: 8. The germline gives CDR1 MNHEY, CDR2 SMNVEV (reference sequence). The CDR3 is 15 amino acids. This CDR3 is CASNPVLAGGNEQFF. CDR3 DNA sequence: TGTGCCAGCAACCCTGTCCTAGCGGGAGGCAATGAGCAGTTCTTC.